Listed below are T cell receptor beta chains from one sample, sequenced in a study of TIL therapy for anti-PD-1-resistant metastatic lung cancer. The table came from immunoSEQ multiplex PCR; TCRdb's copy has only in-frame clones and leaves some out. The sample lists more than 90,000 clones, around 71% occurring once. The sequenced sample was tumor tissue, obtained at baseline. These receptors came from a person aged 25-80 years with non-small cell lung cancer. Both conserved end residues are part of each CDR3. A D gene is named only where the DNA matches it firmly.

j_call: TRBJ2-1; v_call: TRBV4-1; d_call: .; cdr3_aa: CASSQDLGGTAYNEQFF
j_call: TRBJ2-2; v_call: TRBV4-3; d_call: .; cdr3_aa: CASSHTDIYVNTGELFF
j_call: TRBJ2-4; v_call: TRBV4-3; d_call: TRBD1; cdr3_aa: CASSNTNNIDRVLDIQYF
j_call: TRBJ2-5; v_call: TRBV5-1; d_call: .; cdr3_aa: CASSFRIEETQYF
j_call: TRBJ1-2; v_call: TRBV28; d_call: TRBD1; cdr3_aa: CASSLRTGDGYTF
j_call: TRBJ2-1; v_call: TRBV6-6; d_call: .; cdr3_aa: CASMGPNEQFF
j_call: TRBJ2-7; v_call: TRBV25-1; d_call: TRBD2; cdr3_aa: CASRATSGRAGSYEQYF
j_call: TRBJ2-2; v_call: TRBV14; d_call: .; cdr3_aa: CASSQEGRANTGELFF
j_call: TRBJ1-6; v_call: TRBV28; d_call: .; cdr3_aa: CASSLGITWSPLHF
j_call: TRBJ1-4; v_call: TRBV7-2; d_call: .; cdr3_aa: CASSPDSLWGEKLFF
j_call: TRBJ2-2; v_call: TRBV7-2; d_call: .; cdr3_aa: CASSLVPDSISTGELFF
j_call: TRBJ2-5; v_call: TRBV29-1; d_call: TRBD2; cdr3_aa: CSVAPREGETQYF
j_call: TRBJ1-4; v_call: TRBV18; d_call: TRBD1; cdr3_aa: CASSPLRQGATNEKLFF
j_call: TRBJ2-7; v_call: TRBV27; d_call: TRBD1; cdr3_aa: CASTGIGQGAYEQYF
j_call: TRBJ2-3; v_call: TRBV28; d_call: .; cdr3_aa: CASSLAGWERNTQYF
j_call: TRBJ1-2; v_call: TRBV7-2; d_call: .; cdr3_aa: CASSLEGHGYTF
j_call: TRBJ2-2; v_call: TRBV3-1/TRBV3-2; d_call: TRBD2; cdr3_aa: CASSQGGTSGSSGELFF
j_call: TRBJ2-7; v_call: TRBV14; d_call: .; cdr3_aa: CASSPGTSYEQYF
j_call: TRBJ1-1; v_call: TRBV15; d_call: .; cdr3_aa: CATSRERDFGAFF
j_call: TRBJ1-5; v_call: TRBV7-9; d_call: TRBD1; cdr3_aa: CASSSPGQDPYSNQPQHF
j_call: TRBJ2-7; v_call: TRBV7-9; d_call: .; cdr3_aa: CASSSTFGAYEQYF
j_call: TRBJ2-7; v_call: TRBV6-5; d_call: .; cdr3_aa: CASSPRANYEQYF